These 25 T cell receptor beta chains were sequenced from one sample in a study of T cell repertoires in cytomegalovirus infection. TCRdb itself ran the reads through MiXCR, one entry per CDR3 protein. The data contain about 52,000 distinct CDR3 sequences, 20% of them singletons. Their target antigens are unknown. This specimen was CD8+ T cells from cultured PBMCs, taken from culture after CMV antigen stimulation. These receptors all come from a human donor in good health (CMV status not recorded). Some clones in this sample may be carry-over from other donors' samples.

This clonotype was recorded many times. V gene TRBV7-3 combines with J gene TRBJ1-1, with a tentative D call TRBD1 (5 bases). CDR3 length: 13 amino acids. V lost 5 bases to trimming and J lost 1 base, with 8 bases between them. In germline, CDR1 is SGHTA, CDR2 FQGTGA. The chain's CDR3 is CASSTGPNTEAFF. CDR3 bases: TGTGCCAGCAGCACGGGGCCGAACACTGAAGCTTTCTTT.

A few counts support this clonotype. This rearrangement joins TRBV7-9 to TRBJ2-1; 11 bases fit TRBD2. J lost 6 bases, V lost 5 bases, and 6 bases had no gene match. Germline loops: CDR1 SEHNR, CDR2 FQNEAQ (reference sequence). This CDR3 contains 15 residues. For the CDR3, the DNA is TGTGCCAGCAGCCCCCTAGCGGGGGGAATCAATGAGCAGTTCTTC. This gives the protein CASSPLAGGINEQFF.

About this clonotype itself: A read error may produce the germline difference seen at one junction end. The CDR3 sequence: CASSLARGTAGF. CDR3 coding DNA: TGTGCCAGCAGCTTAGCTCGGGGGACTGCTGGCTTC. This chain links TRBV7-2 with TRBJ2-7; D possibly corresponds to TRBD2 (6 bases). This CDR3 contains 12 residues. In germline, CDR1 is SGHTA, CDR2 FQGNSA.

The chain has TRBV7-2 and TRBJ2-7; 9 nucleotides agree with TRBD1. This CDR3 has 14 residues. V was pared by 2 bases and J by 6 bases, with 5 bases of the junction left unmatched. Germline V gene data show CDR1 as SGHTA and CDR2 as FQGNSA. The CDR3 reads CASSLRDRVSEQYF. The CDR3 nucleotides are TGTGCCAGCAGCTTAAGGGACAGGGTTTCCGAGCAGTACTTC.

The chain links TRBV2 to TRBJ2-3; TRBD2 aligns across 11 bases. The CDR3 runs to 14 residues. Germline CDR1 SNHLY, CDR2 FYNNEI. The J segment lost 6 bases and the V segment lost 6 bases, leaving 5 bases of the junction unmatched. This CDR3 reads CASSPTSGKDTQYF. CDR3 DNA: TGTGCCAGCAGCCCGACTAGCGGGAAGGATACGCAGTATTTT.

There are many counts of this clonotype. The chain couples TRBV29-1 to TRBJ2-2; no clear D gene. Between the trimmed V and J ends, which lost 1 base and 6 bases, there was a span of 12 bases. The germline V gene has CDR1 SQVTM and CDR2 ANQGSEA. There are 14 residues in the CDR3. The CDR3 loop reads CSVEGPGVAGELFF. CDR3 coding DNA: TGCAGCGTTGAAGGTCCTGGGGTGGCCGGGGAGCTGTTTTTT.

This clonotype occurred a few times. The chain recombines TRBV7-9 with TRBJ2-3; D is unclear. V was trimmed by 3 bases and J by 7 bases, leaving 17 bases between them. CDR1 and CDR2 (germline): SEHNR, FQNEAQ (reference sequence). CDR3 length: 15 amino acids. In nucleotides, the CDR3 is TGTGCCAGCAGCTTGGCCCCGGGTCCCCGGAATACGCAGTATTTT. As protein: CASSLAPGPRNTQYF.

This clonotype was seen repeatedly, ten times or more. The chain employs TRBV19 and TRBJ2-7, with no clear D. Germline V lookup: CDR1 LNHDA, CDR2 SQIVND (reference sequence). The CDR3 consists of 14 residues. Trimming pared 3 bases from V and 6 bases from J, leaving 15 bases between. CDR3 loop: CASSITTYRGEQYF. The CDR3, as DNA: TGTGCCAGTAGTATTACAACTTACCGTGGCGAGCAGTACTTC.

The CDR3 DNA reads TGTGCCAGCAGGTACAGGGAAGATGAGCAGTTCTTC. Amino acid sequence: CASRYREDEQFF. The chain carries TRBV12-3 or TRBV12-4 and TRBJ2-1; perhaps TRBD1 as D (6 bases). This CDR3 has 12 amino acids. V was clipped by 6 bases and J by 8 bases, with 11 bases between them.

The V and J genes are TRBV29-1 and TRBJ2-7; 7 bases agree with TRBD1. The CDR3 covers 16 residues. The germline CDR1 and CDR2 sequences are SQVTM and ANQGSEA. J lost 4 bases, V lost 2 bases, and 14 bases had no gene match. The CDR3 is CSVETPNETGAYEQYF. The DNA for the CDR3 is TGCAGCGTTGAAACCCCCAACGAAACAGGGGCTTACGAGCAGTACTTC.

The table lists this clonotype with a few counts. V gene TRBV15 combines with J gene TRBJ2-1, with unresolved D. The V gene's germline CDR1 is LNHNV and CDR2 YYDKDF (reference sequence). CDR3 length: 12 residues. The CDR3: CATRLGNNEQFF. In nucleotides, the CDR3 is TGTGCGACCCGTCTAGGGAACAATGAGCAGTTCTTC.

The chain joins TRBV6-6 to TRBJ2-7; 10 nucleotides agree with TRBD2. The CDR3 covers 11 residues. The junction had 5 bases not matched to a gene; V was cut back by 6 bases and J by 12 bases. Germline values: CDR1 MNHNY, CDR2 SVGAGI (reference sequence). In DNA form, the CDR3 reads TGTGCCAGCAGCTACCCTAGCGGGAGGTACTTC. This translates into CASSYPSGRYF.

The CDR3 bases are TGCGCCAGCAGCCAAGAATGGGGGCGGGAGCAGTACTTC. It encodes CASSQEWGREQYF. The chain uses TRBV4-1 and TRBJ2-7; D may be TRBD1 (6 bases). In germline, CDR1 is MGHRA, CDR2 YSYEKL. The CDR3 contains 13 residues. V lost 0 bases, J lost 7 bases, and 10 bases lay in between.

This CDR3 is CASRKGQVSYEQYF. The CDR3 region has the DNA TGTGCCAGCAGAAAAGGGCAGGTGTCCTACGAGCAGTACTTC. The V gene is TRBV6-2 or TRBV6-3, the J gene TRBJ2-7; D call uncertain. V was shortened by 6 bases and J by 1 base, with 13 bases between the two germline ends. The germline gives CDR1 MNHEY, CDR2 SVGEGT. There are 14 residues in the CDR3.

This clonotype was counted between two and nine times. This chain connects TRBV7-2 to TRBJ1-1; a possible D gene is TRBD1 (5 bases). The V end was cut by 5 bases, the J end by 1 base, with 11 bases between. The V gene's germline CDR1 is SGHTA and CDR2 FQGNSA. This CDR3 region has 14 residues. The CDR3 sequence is CASSPRGTNTEAFF. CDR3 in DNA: TGTGCCAGCAGCCCTCGGGGGACGAACACTGAAGCTTTCTTT. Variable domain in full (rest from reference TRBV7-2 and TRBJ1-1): GAGVSQSPSNKVTEKGKDVELRCDPISGHTALYWYRQSLGQGLEFLIYFQGNSAPDKSGLPSDRFSAERTGGSVSTLTIQRTQQEDSAVYLCASSPRGTNTEAFFGQGTRLTVV.

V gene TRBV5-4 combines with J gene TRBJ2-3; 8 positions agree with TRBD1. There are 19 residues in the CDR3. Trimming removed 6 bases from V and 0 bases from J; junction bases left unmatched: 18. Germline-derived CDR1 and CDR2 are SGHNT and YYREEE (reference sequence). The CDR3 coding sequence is TGTGCCAGCACGACCCTGGCATTTGACAGGGGAACTAGCACAGATACGCAGTATTTT. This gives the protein CASTTLAFDRGTSTDTQYF.

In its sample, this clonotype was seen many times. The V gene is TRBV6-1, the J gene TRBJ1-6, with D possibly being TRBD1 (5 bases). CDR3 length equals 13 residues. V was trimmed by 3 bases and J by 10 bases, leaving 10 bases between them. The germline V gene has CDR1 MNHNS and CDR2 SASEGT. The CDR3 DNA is TGTGCCAGCAGTGACAGGGTTCGGTCACCCCTCCACTTT. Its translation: CASSDRVRSPLHF.

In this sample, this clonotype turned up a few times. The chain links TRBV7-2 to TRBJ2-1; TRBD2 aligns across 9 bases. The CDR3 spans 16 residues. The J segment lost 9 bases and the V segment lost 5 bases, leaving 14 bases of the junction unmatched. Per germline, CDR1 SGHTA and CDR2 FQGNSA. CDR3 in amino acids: CASSLYASGALGEQFF. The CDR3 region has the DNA TGTGCCAGCAGCCTATACGCTAGCGGGGCGCTAGGTGAGCAGTTCTTC.

CDR3 residues: CASSPLGGINEQFF. CDR3 bases: TGTGCCAGCAGCCCCCTGGGGGGTATTAATGAGCAGTTCTTC. This chain uses TRBV5-6 with TRBJ2-1; D is perhaps TRBD2 (6 bases). CDR1 and CDR2 (germline): SGHDT, YYEEEE. The CDR3 contains 14 residues. V shed 4 bases and J shed 7 bases, with 15 bases lying between them.

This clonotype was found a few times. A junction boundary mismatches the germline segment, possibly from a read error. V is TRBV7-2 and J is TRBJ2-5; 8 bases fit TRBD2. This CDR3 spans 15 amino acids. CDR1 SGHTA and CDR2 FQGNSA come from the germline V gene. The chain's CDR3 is CASSLNGGALESQYF. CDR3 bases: TGTGCCAGCAGCTTAAACGGGGGGGCTTTGGAGAGCCAGTACTTC. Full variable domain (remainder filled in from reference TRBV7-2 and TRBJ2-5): GAGVSQSPSNKVTEKGKDVELRCDPISGHTALYWYRQSLGQGLEFLIYFQGNSAPDKSGLPSDRFSAERTGGSVSTLTIQRTQQEDSAVYLCASSLNGGALESQYFGPGTRLLVL.

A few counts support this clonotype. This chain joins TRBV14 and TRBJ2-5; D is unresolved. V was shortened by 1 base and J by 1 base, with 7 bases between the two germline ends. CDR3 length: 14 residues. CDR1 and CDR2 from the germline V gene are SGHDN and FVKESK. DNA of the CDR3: TGTGCCAGCAGCCAAGTCTATTTCCAAGAGACCCAGTACTTC. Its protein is CASSQVYFQETQYF.

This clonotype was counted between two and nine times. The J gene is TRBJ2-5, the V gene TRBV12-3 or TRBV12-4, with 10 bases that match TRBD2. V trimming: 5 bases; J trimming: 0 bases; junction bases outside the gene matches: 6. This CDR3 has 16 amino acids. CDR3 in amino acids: CASSQLAGSYQETQYF. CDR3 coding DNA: TGTGCCAGCAGTCAACTAGCGGGGTCGTACCAAGAGACCCAGTACTTC.

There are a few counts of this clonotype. The CDR3 reads CASSVTDYNEQFF. The DNA for the CDR3 is TGTGCCAGCAGTGTCACGGATTACAATGAGCAGTTCTTC. This chain links TRBV25-1 with TRBJ2-1; D ambiguous. This CDR3 comprises 13 residues. Trimming cost V 4 bases and J 4 bases, with 8 bases left between them. CDR1 MGHDK and CDR2 SYGVNS come from the germline V gene. The variable domain in full, completed from reference TRBV25-1 and TRBJ2-1, reads EADIYQTPRYLVIGTGKKITLECSQTMGHDKMYWYQQDPGMELHLIHYSYGVNSTEKGDLSSESTVSRIRTEHFPLTLESARPSHTSQYLCASSVTDYNEQFFGPGTRLTVL.

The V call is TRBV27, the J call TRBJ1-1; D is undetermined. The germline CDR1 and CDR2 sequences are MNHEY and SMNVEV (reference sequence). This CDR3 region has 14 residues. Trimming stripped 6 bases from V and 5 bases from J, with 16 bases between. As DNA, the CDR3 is TGTGCCAGCAGCCCTGGTACGGACGAAACTGAAGCTTTCTTT. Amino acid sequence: CASSPGTDETEAFF.

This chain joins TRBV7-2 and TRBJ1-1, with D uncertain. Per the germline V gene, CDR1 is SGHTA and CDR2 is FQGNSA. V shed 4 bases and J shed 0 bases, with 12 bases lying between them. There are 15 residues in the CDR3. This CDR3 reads CASSSARQVNTEAFF. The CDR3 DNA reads TGTGCCAGCAGCTCCGCCCGTCAGGTGAACACTGAAGCTTTCTTT.